The 24 T cell receptor beta chains below come from one sample, sequenced in a study of shared clonotypes between healthy human individuals. Sequencing was performed with immunoSEQ multiplex PCR; in TCRdb, only in-frame clones are kept and a portion is missing. The sample holds nearly 1 million clones; 76% are singletons and the top ten take approximately 1.5%. The sample was memory CD4+ T cells sorted from blood. Subset denoted: CD45RA-negative fraction. Receptor source: a man aged 18 to 29 in good health.

Comments on this clone: Other nucleotide sequences in the sample specify the same CDR3. This chain joins TRBV6-6 and TRBJ1-3; D is ambiguous. The length of the CDR3 is 14 residues. Germline CDR1 MNHNY, CDR2 SVGAGI (reference sequence). Trimming shortened V by 5 bases and J by 1 base, and 9 bases separated the two germline ends. This CDR3 is CASSTQDSGNTIYF. The CDR3 nucleotides read TGTGCCAGCAGTACCCAGGATTCTGGAAACACCATATATTTT.

The V call is TRBV4-3, the J call TRBJ2-5; D unresolved. Trimming removed 1 base from V and 0 bases from J, with 6 bases in between. CDR3 length: 14 amino acids. Germline lookup yields CDR1 LGHNA and CDR2 YSLEER. The CDR3 DNA sequence: TGCGCCAGCAGCCAAGTCGGAAACCAAGAGACCCAGTACTTC. Amino acids: CASSQVGNQETQYF.

The chain combines TRBV11-2 with TRBJ1-5; D uncertain. The ends were cut back, 0 bases at V and 7 bases at J, with 7 bases in the middle. CDR1 and CDR2 from the germline V gene are SGHAT and FQNNGV. The CDR3 extends over 13 amino acids. CDR3 DNA sequence: TGTGCCAGCAGCTTAGAGAGAGGCCAGCCCCAGCATTTT. Protein product: CASSLERGQPQHF.

This clone was seen once. Other nucleotide sequences from this sample produce the same CDR3. The J gene is TRBJ2-7, the V gene TRBV29-1; D might be TRBD1 (5 bases). V was shortened by 4 bases and J by 3 bases, with 16 bases between the two germline ends. This CDR3 comprises 14 residues. The germline V gene encodes CDR1 SQVTM and CDR2 ANQGSEA. Here the CDR3 DNA reads TGCAGCGTTGTAGTGGGGCAGGGAAGCTACGAGCAGTACTTC. Protein: CSVVVGQGSYEQYF.

The genes are TRBV6-6 and TRBJ1-6, with a weak D call TRBD1 (5 bases). The V gene lost 6 bases and the J gene lost 7 bases, with 13 bases spanning the gap. This CDR3 has 14 amino acids. Germline V gene lookup returns CDR1 MNHNY and CDR2 SVGAGI (reference sequence). DNA of the CDR3: TGTGCCAGCAGACCGGACATTCCCAATTCACCCCTCCACTTT. Amino acid sequence: CASRPDIPNSPLHF.

This chain uses TRBV6-5 with TRBJ2-7, with a possible D match to TRBD2 (5 bases). Trimming cost V 0 bases and J 3 bases, with 15 bases left between them. Germline V CDR1 and CDR2: MNHEY, SVGAGI. The CDR3 spans 16 residues. The CDR3 sequence: CASSYSRVSEGYEQYF. The CDR3 DNA sequence: TGTGCCAGCAGTTACTCCCGGGTTTCCGAGGGCTACGAGCAGTACTTC.

This clone has just a few counts. The CDR3 spells CASRQGIEKLFF. The CDR3 DNA reads as TGTGCCAGCAGACAGGGAATCGAAAAACTGTTTTTT. The J gene is TRBJ1-4, the V gene TRBV19; TRBD1 aligns across 7 bases. The CDR3 contains 12 residues. J lost 8 bases, V lost 9 bases, and 6 bases had no gene match. Germline assignment: CDR1 LNHDA and CDR2 SQIVND (reference sequence).

This clone was seen at least ten times. The chain joins TRBV5-6 to TRBJ2-7; TRBD1 matches 8 bases. This CDR3 region has 16 residues. CDR1 is SGHDT and CDR2 is YYEEEE in the germline V gene. The V and J ends lost 7 bases and 2 bases, in that order; junction bases with no gene match: 14. CDR3 sequence: CASLRRRQGTAYEQYF. DNA for the CDR3: TGTGCCAGCCTTAGAAGGCGACAGGGGACCGCCTACGAGCAGTACTTC.

A few counts support this clone. The chain links TRBV7-9 to TRBJ1-1; D remains unclear. CDR3 length: 13 amino acids. Trimming cost V 5 bases and J 6 bases, with 13 bases left between them. Germline-derived CDR1 and CDR2 are SEHNR and FQNEAQ (reference sequence). CDR3 protein: CASSKEQISEAFF. The CDR3 DNA follows: TGTGCCAGCAGCAAAGAACAGATCTCTGAAGCTTTCTTT.

V and J are TRBV19 and TRBJ2-7; tentatively, D is TRBD1 (7 bases). Germline values: CDR1 LNHDA, CDR2 SQIVND (reference sequence). Trimming removed 3 bases at V and 0 bases at J, with 9 bases between. The CDR3 is made up of 14 amino acids. CDR3 nucleotide sequence: TGTGCCAGTAGTATCAGGGGGGACTCCTACGAGCAGTACTTC. Translation gives CASSIRGDSYEQYF.

This sequence joins TRBV30 and TRBJ2-2; 7 bases map to TRBD2. The ends lost 4 bases at V and 3 bases at J; junction bases unmatched: 8. Germline CDR1 reads GTSNPN; CDR2 reads SVGIG (reference sequence). The CDR3 is 15 amino acids. The CDR3 DNA is TGTGCCTGGAAGAGGGTGGGAGGGGACACCGGGGAGCTGTTTTTT. Protein sequence: CAWKRVGGDTGELFF.

The rearrangement links TRBV28 to TRBJ2-3; tentative D call: TRBD1 (5 bases). CDR3 length: 16 residues. CDR1 and CDR2 (germline): MDHEN, SYDVKM. Trimming stripped 5 bases from V and 1 base from J, with 16 bases between. The CDR3 DNA sequence: TGTGCCAGCAGTCCCAGGGCCCCTACTCGCACAGATACGCAGTATTTT. Its translation: CASSPRAPTRTDTQYF.

This chain links TRBV10-3 with TRBJ1-2; possibly TRBD1 for D (5 bases). CDR1 is ENHRY, CDR2 SYGVKD, per germline. Deletions cut 0 bases from V and 4 bases from J, with 9 bases between. This CDR3 has 14 amino acids. The CDR3 DNA follows: TGTGCCATCAGTGAGTCGTCGGGGACCTATGGCTACACCTTC. Translation gives CAISESSGTYGYTF.

In this sample, this clone turned up a few times. This chain connects TRBV9 to TRBJ2-5, with a tentative D call TRBD1 (6 bases). This CDR3 has 18 amino acids. V was cut by 4 bases and J by 4 bases, with 26 bases left in between. In germline, CDR1 is SGDLS, CDR2 YYNGEE. The CDR3 region has the DNA TGTGCCAGCAGCCGAGACACCAGGGGAAGTGTCTTCGGAGAGACCCAGTACTTC. Its protein product is CASSRDTRGSVFGETQYF.

CDR3 DNA sequence: TGTGCCAGCAGCTTAGGAGTCGTACACTTTGAGCAGTTCTTC. It encodes CASSLGVVHFEQFF. The V gene is TRBV7-9, the J gene TRBJ2-1; D ambiguous. Germline CDR1 and CDR2: SEHNR and FQNEAQ (reference sequence). Trimming cost V 1 base and J 9 bases, with 13 bases left between them. This CDR3 is built from 14 residues.

The V and J genes are TRBV28 and TRBJ1-1, with a weak D call TRBD1 (5 bases). Trimming removed 3 bases at V and 5 bases at J, with 10 bases between. The CDR3 extends over 13 amino acids. Germline assignment: CDR1 MDHEN and CDR2 SYDVKM. The CDR3 sequence: CASSLGVGTEAFF. The CDR3 DNA reads as TGTGCCAGCAGTTTGGGGGTGGGGACTGAAGCTTTCTTT.

This clone was detected a few times. This chain joins TRBV6-1 and TRBJ1-3; perhaps TRBD1 as D (5 bases). Germline V gene sequence: CDR1 MNHNS, CDR2 SASEGT. There are 15 residues in the CDR3. V lost 2 bases, J lost 5 bases, and 13 bases lay in between. The CDR3 loop is CASSEKEGPRNTIYF. The CDR3, as DNA: TGTGCCAGCAGTGAAAAGGAGGGACCCCGAAACACCATATATTTT.

This clone has a handful of counts. The chain links TRBV18 to TRBJ2-3, with D possibly being TRBD1 or TRBD2 (7 bases each). Per the germline V gene, CDR1 is KGHSH and CDR2 is LQKENI. V was pared by 0 bases and J by 6 bases, with 16 bases between. This CDR3 is built from 16 residues. CDR3: CASSPPGRGRLDTQYF. The CDR3 bases are TGTGCCAGCTCACCACCGGGGAGGGGGCGGCTGGATACGCAGTATTTT.

The chain carries TRBV19 and TRBJ1-1; D not certain. The CDR3 length is 14 residues. Trimming removed 5 bases at V and 6 bases at J, with 16 bases between. The germline CDR1 and CDR2 sequences are LNHDA and SQIVND (reference sequence). CDR3 amino acids: CASSVVRTRAEAFF. In DNA, the CDR3 is TGTGCCAGTAGTGTCGTGCGGACCAGAGCTGAAGCTTTCTTT.

The chain joins TRBV18 to TRBJ1-3; 9 bases match TRBD1. The V gene end was trimmed by 5 bases and the J gene end by 2 bases; junction bases not matched to a gene: 4. This CDR3 is built from 15 residues. The germline V gene encodes CDR1 KGHSH and CDR2 LQKENI. This chain's CDR3 is CASSSTGGTGNTIYF. The DNA for the CDR3 is TGTGCCAGCTCATCTACAGGGGGCACTGGAAACACCATATATTTT.

This chain links TRBV15 with TRBJ2-5; 9 bases map to TRBD1. J was trimmed by 4 bases and V by 5 bases; bases with no gene match: 5. CDR1 and CDR2 from the germline V gene are LNHNV and YYDKDF (reference sequence). The CDR3 length is 14 residues. The CDR3 DNA follows: TGTGCCACCAGCGGAGGGACAGGGAGAGAGACCCAGTACTTC. As protein: CATSGGTGRETQYF.

The chain has TRBV7-9 and TRBJ1-3; D gene uncertain. The V and J ends lost 4 bases and 0 bases respectively, with 10 bases between them. Germline CDR1 reads SEHNR; CDR2 reads FQNEAQ (reference sequence). There are 15 residues in the CDR3. The CDR3 region is CASSYPTGSGNTIYF. CDR3 in DNA: TGTGCCAGCAGCTACCCCACCGGCTCTGGAAACACCATATATTTT. Looking up the rest from reference TRBV7-9 and TRBJ1-3 gives the full variable domain: DTGVSQNPRHKITKRGQNVTFRCDPISEHNRLYWYRQTLGQGPEFLTYFQNEAQLEKSRLLSDRFSAERPKGSFSTLEIQRTEQGDSAMYLCASSYPTGSGNTIYFGEGSWLTVV.

This chain links TRBV4-3 with TRBJ1-3; D uncertain. The CDR3 has 15 residues. CDR1 is LGHNA and CDR2 is YSLEER in the germline V gene. Deletions cut 0 bases from V and 0 bases from J, with 6 bases between. CDR3 in DNA: TGCGCCAGCAGCCAAGATCTGATCTCTGGAAACACCATATATTTT. Amino acids: CASSQDLISGNTIYF.

This chain connects TRBV29-1 to TRBJ2-7; D may be TRBD1 (5 bases). The germline V gene has CDR1 SQVTM and CDR2 ANQGSEA. The CDR3 is 13 residues long. V was cut by 5 bases and J by 3 bases, with 14 bases left in between. As DNA, the CDR3 is TGCAGCGTTCCTGGCCAGGGCAACTACGAGCAGTACTTC. This translates into CSVPGQGNYEQYF.